The 27 T cell receptor beta chains presented below share a single source sample, sequenced in a study of control samples from healthy donors and cancer patients. Using immunoSEQ multiplex PCR, the repertoire was profiled, and TCRdb retains in-frame clones only, with some absent. Of 110,000 to 150,000 clones in the sample, about 89% are singletons; the top ten hold roughly 5%. The sequenced sample was blood. All receptors come from a man aged 25 to 40 in good health.

This sequence joins TRBV23-1 and TRBJ2-7, with D hard to call. TRBV23-1 is filed as an ORF, its function uncertain. This CDR3 is built from 14 residues. Trimming cost V 0 bases and J 7 bases, with 13 bases left between them. This CDR3 reads CASSQSVSAREQYF. CDR3 DNA: TGCGCCAGCAGTCAATCGGTAAGTGCCAGGGAGCAGTACTTC.

The V and J genes are TRBV6-5 and TRBJ1-2; D is undetermined. The germline CDR1 and CDR2 sequences are MNHEY and SVGAGI. The V gene lost 2 bases and the J gene lost 7 bases, with 8 bases spanning the gap. CDR3 length equals 12 residues. The CDR3, as DNA: TGTGCCAGCAGTTACAGATCTTCTGGCTACACCTTC. It codes for CASSYRSSGYTF.

The chain has TRBV7-9 and TRBJ2-5; 11 nucleotides agree with TRBD2. V was clipped by 0 bases and J by 5 bases; unmatched bases: 2. Germline CDR1 is SEHNR and CDR2 is FQNEAQ (reference sequence). The CDR3 covers 15 residues. CDR3 amino acids: CASSLASGGAETQYF. CDR3 in DNA: TGTGCCAGCAGCTTAGCTAGCGGGGGGGCCGAGACCCAGTACTTC.

In its sample, this clone was seen a few times. This chain connects TRBV6-2 or TRBV6-3 to TRBJ2-1; D is unclear. V was shortened by 5 bases and J by 10 bases, with 9 bases between the two germline ends. Per germline, CDR1 MNHEY and CDR2 SVGEGT. There are 11 residues in the CDR3. The CDR3 here is CASSNLREQFF. As DNA, the CDR3 is TGTGCCAGCAGTAACCTCCGCGAGCAGTTCTTC.

The chain carries TRBV11-2 and TRBJ2-7, with 14 bases lining up with TRBD2. The V and J ends lost 4 bases and 5 bases, in that order; junction bases with no gene match: 10. From germline, CDR1 is SGHAT and CDR2 FQNNGV. The CDR3 loop spans 17 amino acids. In DNA, the CDR3 is TGTGCCAGCAGCTCTCGGGGACTAGCGGGAGAAAGGAACGAGCAGTACTTC. Protein sequence: CASSSRGLAGERNEQYF.

The chain recombines TRBV3-1 (or the pseudogene TRBV3-2) with TRBJ1-1; 8 bases agree with TRBD1. Germline V CDR1 and CDR2: LGHDT, YNNKEL (reference sequence). J was trimmed by 0 bases and V by 2 bases; bases with no gene match: 8. The CDR3 sequence is 17 residues long. The CDR3 DNA reads TGTGCCAGCAGCCAATCTAGGACAGGGTATATGAACACTGAAGCTTTCTTT. Translating gives CASSQSRTGYMNTEAFF.

The chain links TRBV24-1 to TRBJ2-3; 8 bases fit TRBD2. CDR1 KGHDR and CDR2 SFDVKD come from the germline V gene. The J segment lost 3 bases and the V segment lost 3 bases, leaving 7 bases of the junction unmatched. The CDR3 spans 16 residues. Written as DNA, the CDR3 is TGTGCCACCAGTGATCGAGCGGGAGCGGGAACAGATACGCAGTATTTT. It is translated as CATSDRAGAGTDTQYF.

This rearrangement joins TRBV4-3 to TRBJ1-2, with 8 bases matching TRBD1. The J segment lost 3 bases and the V segment lost 4 bases, leaving 13 bases of the junction unmatched. Germline V gene sequence: CDR1 LGHNA, CDR2 YSLEER. The CDR3 sequence is 17 residues long. CDR3 amino acids: CASSRTGRGRAYYGYTF. In nucleotides, the CDR3 is TGCGCCAGCAGCCGGACCGGCAGGGGGCGAGCCTACTATGGCTACACCTTC.

This chain links TRBV7-7 with TRBJ1-3; TRBD1 agrees at 8 bases. Germline trimming cut 5 bases from V and 3 bases from J; bases unmatched to any gene: 3. This CDR3 is 14 amino acids long. Germline lookup yields CDR1 SSHAT and CDR2 FNYEAQ (reference sequence). DNA of the CDR3: TGTGCCAGCAGCACCGGGACAGGTGGAAACACCATATATTTT. Its protein product is CASSTGTGGNTIYF.

The genes are TRBV9 and TRBJ2-2; 9 nucleotides match TRBD2. The germline CDR1 and CDR2 sequences are SGDLS and YYNGEE. The CDR3 runs 16 residues. V was pared by 4 bases and J by 7 bases, with 11 bases of the junction left unmatched. CDR3 amino acids: CASSTAIAGEGGELFF. Written as DNA, the CDR3 is TGTGCCAGCAGCACTGCTATAGCGGGAGAGGGCGGGGAGCTGTTTTTT.

This rearrangement joins TRBV4-3 to TRBJ1-4, with D uncertain. Deletions cut 0 bases from V and 8 bases from J, with 16 bases between. CDR3 length: 16 amino acids. Germline loops: CDR1 LGHNA, CDR2 YSLEER. The CDR3 coding sequence is TGCGCCAGCAGCCAAGATCACGGCATACCTGGGGAAAAACTGTTTTTT. Residues: CASSQDHGIPGEKLFF.

The rearrangement uses TRBV6-2 or TRBV6-3 and TRBJ2-1; TRBD2 matches at 11 bases. Germline trimming cut 4 bases from V and 6 bases from J; bases unmatched to any gene: 5. Germline CDR1 is MNHEY and CDR2 is SVGEGT. The CDR3 has 15 amino acids. Written as DNA, the CDR3 is TGTGCCAGCAGTTCCCATAGCGGGAGGGCCAATGAGCAGTTCTTC. This gives the protein CASSSHSGRANEQFF.

This clone was observed a few times. This chain joins TRBV18 and TRBJ1-2; 8 bases match TRBD1. The CDR3 totals 17 residues. The germline V gene has CDR1 KGHSH and CDR2 LQKENI. Trimming at V came to 2 bases and at J to 4 bases, leaving 12 bases not matched to a gene. CDR3 bases: TGTGCCAGCTCACCAAAACTTGACGGACAGGGAGGCTATGGCTACACCTTC. This gives the protein CASSPKLDGQGGYGYTF.

This rearrangement joins TRBV11-2 to TRBJ2-7; possible D gene TRBD2, 6 bases. The CDR3 covers 13 residues. The germline gives CDR1 SGHAT, CDR2 FQNNGV. Trimming removed 0 bases at V and 5 bases at J, with 8 bases between. The CDR3 DNA is TGTGCCAGCAGCTTAGATTGGGGGGACGAGCAGTACTTC. Protein: CASSLDWGDEQYF.

This clone has at least ten counts. V usage is TRBV6-6 and J usage is TRBJ1-5; 7 bases line up with TRBD1. Germline V lookup: CDR1 MNHNY, CDR2 SVGAGI (reference sequence). Losses at the gene ends were 10 bases for V and 9 bases for J; bases not matched to a gene: 12. This CDR3 comprises 13 residues. CDR3 protein: CATGQDGPVPQHF. The CDR3 DNA is TGTGCCACCGGACAGGACGGGCCGGTGCCCCAGCATTTT.

The rearrangement links TRBV11-1 to TRBJ2-7; D possibly corresponds to TRBD2 (6 bases). CDR3 length: 15 residues. V was shortened by 5 bases and J by 3 bases, with 17 bases between the two germline ends. Germline V gene lookup returns CDR1 SGHAT and CDR2 FQDESV (reference sequence). Here the CDR3 reads CASSHVGSGVYEQYF. In DNA form, the CDR3 reads TGTGCCAGCAGCCACGTGGGTAGCGGAGTCTACGAGCAGTACTTC.

This rearrangement joins TRBV24-1 to TRBJ2-2, with 8 bases lining up with TRBD1. Per germline, CDR1 KGHDR and CDR2 SFDVKD. The CDR3 contains 17 residues. V gave up 2 bases and J gave up 1 base; unmatched junction bases: 5. CDR3 sequence (DNA): TGTGCCACCAGTGATTCAGTGACAGGGGTGAACACCGGGGAGCTGTTTTTT. It yields the protein CATSDSVTGVNTGELFF.

The chain joins TRBV2 to TRBJ1-1; tentative D call: TRBD1 (6 bases). This CDR3 contains 11 residues. Germline-derived CDR1 and CDR2 are SNHLY and FYNNEI. V was trimmed by 7 bases and J by 6 bases, leaving 9 bases between them. The CDR3 DNA sequence: TGTGCCAGCACAGGGGATGCTGAAGCTTTCTTT. This codes for CASTGDAEAFF.

The V call is TRBV9, the J call TRBJ2-7; D not certain. V was cut by 0 bases and J by 1 base, with 5 bases left in between. CDR1 is SGDLS, CDR2 YYNGEE, per germline. This CDR3 has 13 amino acids. The CDR3 coding sequence is TGTGCCAGCAGCGTAGCTCCGTCCTACGAGCAGTACTTC. Amino acid sequence: CASSVAPSYEQYF.

This chain uses TRBV6-2 or TRBV6-3 with TRBJ2-7; 8 bases line up with TRBD2. CDR1 MNHEY and CDR2 SVGEGT come from the germline V gene. The CDR3 contains 15 residues. The V segment lost 1 base and the J segment 6 bases; nucleotides outside the gene matches: 8. The CDR3 nucleotides read TGTGCCAGCAGTTACTTCGGACTAGCTCCCTCCGAGCAGTACTTC. As protein: CASSYFGLAPSEQYF.

J is TRBJ2-1 and V is TRBV19, with 11 bases lining up with TRBD2. Trimming at V came to 6 bases and at J to 8 bases, leaving 6 bases not matched to a gene. This CDR3 is built from 14 residues. Germline V gene lookup returns CDR1 LNHDA and CDR2 SQIVND (reference sequence). The CDR3 nucleotides are TGTGCCAGTAGGTTTAGCGGGAGGGGGGATGAGCAGTTCTTC. Amino acid sequence: CASRFSGRGDEQFF.

The V gene is TRBV18, the J gene TRBJ1-5; no firm D call. This CDR3 is built from 12 residues. Germline-derived CDR1 and CDR2 are KGHSH and LQKENI. Trimming stripped 1 base from V and 7 bases from J, with 5 bases between. The CDR3 sequence: CASSPQGQPQHF. The CDR3 region has the DNA TGTGCCAGCTCACCACAGGGACAGCCCCAGCATTTT. The full variable domain, in which reference TRBV18 and TRBJ1-5 provide the parts outside the CDR3, is NAGVMQNPRHLVRRRGQEARLRCSPMKGHSHVYWYRQLPEEGLKFMVYLQKENIIDESGMPKERFSAEFPKEGPSILRIQQVVRGDSAAYFCASSPQGQPQHFGDGTRLSIL.

V and J are TRBV5-6 and TRBJ1-4, with D unclear. The CDR3 extends over 14 amino acids. V was pared by 0 bases and J by 5 bases, with 8 bases between. Germline V gene sequence: CDR1 SGHDT, CDR2 YYEEEE. CDR3 DNA: TGTGCCAGCAGCTTGGGTCGGCCGAATGAAAAACTGTTTTTT. Translation gives CASSLGRPNEKLFF.

V gene TRBV5-1 combines with J gene TRBJ1-6; no clear D gene. The CDR3 has 15 amino acids. V lost 0 bases and J lost 7, with 11 bases in between. Germline CDR1 and CDR2: SGHRS and YFSETQ. The CDR3 protein is CASSLVAGANSPLHF. The CDR3 nucleotides are TGCGCCAGCAGCTTGGTGGCAGGAGCGAATTCACCCCTCCACTTT.

The rearrangement uses TRBV6-6 and TRBJ1-3; TRBD1 might be the D (5 bases). Germline-derived CDR1 and CDR2 are MNHNY and SVGAGI (reference sequence). This CDR3 has 12 residues. The V gene lost 11 bases and the J gene lost 0 bases, with 8 bases spanning the gap. For the CDR3, the DNA is TGTGCCGGAGGGGTCTCTGGAAACACCATATATTTT. This encodes CAGGVSGNTIYF.

The V and J genes are TRBV19 and TRBJ1-5, with 8 nucleotides matching TRBD1. This CDR3 comprises 18 residues. After removal of 7 bases from V and 0 bases from J, the junction contained 14 bases not matched to a gene. Germline loops: CDR1 LNHDA, CDR2 SQIVND (reference sequence). The CDR3 DNA sequence: TGTGCCAGTAACCCCCTGGACAGGGCTAGTCTTAGCAATCAGCCCCAGCATTTT. Amino acid sequence: CASNPLDRASLSNQPQHF.

The chain joins TRBV7-3 to TRBJ2-1; 9 bases align to TRBD1. There are 15 residues in the CDR3. Germline loops: CDR1 SGHTA, CDR2 FQGTGA. V was pared by 2 bases and J by 7 bases, with 6 bases of the junction left unmatched. CDR3 nucleotide sequence: TGTGCCAGCAGCTTACCGGGACAGGGTGGGAATGAGCAGTTCTTC. Its protein is CASSLPGQGGNEQFF.